These 12 T cell receptor beta chains came from one sample sequenced in a study of monozygotic twins with inflammatory bowel disease. TCRdb derives one entry per CDR3 protein from the 5' RACE reads, leaving out DNA. This table holds around 220,000 distinct CDR3 sequences. Material for sequencing was blood. The source of these receptors is a human donor with ulcerative colitis or Crohn's disease, or a healthy co-twin of an affected twin (not recorded which).

The V call is TRBV5-1, the J call TRBJ2-2. This CDR3 is built from 13 residues. Germline V gives CDR1 SGHRS, CDR2 YFSETQ. CDR3 amino acids: CASSLPSPGELFF.

The rearrangement joins TRBV3-1 to TRBJ1-2; TCRdb's D gene call, TRBD1, goes unchecked for lack of DNA. Germline assignment: CDR1 LGHDT and CDR2 YNNKEL (reference sequence). There are 14 residues in the CDR3. CDR3 loop: CASREGGVGYGYTF.

V is TRBV7-9 and J is TRBJ2-2; TCRdb selects TRBD2, and the lack of DNA leaves this call unchecked. Germline CDR1 and CDR2: SEHNR and FQNEAQ (reference sequence). CDR3 length equals 14 residues. Here the CDR3 reads CASSSLRNTGELFF.

The chain links TRBV7-2 to TRBJ2-2; TCRdb proposes TRBD2, but this gene call is untestable without DNA. The CDR3 has 16 residues. Germline CDR1 SGHTA, CDR2 FQGNSA. The CDR3 sequence: CASSLDGGSSVGELFF.

The chain couples TRBV13 to TRBJ2-3. The length of the CDR3 is 13 residues. CDR1 and CDR2 (germline): PRHDT, FYEKMQ (reference sequence). The CDR3 sequence is CASSLTHGDTQYF.

The V call is TRBV20-1, the J call TRBJ2-2; with no DNA, the TCRdb D assignment of TRBD1 cannot be verified. The CDR3 is made up of 14 amino acids. From germline, CDR1 is DFQATT and CDR2 SNEGSKA (reference sequence). The CDR3 sequence is CSARGGGADGELFF.

V gene TRBV10-3 combines with J gene TRBJ2-6; the TRBD1 assignment by TCRdb is unverifiable without DNA. Germline values: CDR1 ENHRY, CDR2 SYGVKD. The CDR3 loop spans 13 amino acids. The CDR3 sequence: CAAGVSGANVLTF.

The chain couples TRBV15 to TRBJ1-5. CDR1 and CDR2 from the germline V gene are LNHNV and YYDKDF (reference sequence). The CDR3 totals 13 residues. The CDR3 protein is CATSRVGNQPQHF.

The genes are TRBV5-1 and TRBJ1-1; TCRdb names TRBD1, which stays unverified in the absence of DNA. CDR1 SGHRS and CDR2 YFSETQ come from the germline V gene. The CDR3 length is 17 residues. The CDR3 protein is CASSLVGRGALDTEAFF. The full variable domain, rest sourced from reference TRBV5-1 and TRBJ1-1, is KAGVTQTPRYLIKTRGQQVTLSCSPISGHRSVSWYQQTPGQGLQFLFEYFSETQRNKGNFPGRFSGRQFSNSRSEMNVSTLELGDSALYLCASSLVGRGALDTEAFFGQGTRLTVV.

V is TRBV5-5 and J is TRBJ2-3; no DNA is available, so the TRBD1 call from TCRdb remains unchecked. From germline, CDR1 is SGHKS and CDR2 YYEKEE (reference sequence). The CDR3 totals 15 residues. CDR3 region: CASTRQGIGTDTQYF.

The chain combines TRBV5-5 with TRBJ2-7. Germline V gene data show CDR1 as SGHKS and CDR2 as YYEKEE (reference sequence). CDR3 length equals 15 residues. This CDR3 reads CASSLDARVFYEQYF.

The chain carries TRBV27 and TRBJ2-7; TCRdb selects TRBD1, and the lack of DNA leaves this call unchecked. Germline assignment: CDR1 MNHEY and CDR2 SMNVEV (reference sequence). The CDR3 loop spans 15 amino acids. CDR3 sequence reads: CASSFRSLRGYEQYF.